The T cell receptor beta chain described here comes from a study of post-analysis software for immune sequencing data. This CDR3 has 13 residues. Study findings and constraints: A few TRBV segments occurring more often in patients than controls included TRBV5-6, TRBV5-1 and TRBV20-1.

For this clonotype: Its antigen remains unknown. Sequence at one end of the junction differs from germline and may be a read error.

TCR beta cDNA libraries included unique molecular identifiers. MiXCR was run by TCRdb on the PCR reads, yielding one entry per CDR3 protein. The repertoire has approximately 350,000 distinct CDR3 sequences, less than 35% of them found once; the top ten carry roughly 13%. Source material: blood. The TCR originated in a girl aged 5-17 years with multiple sclerosis. The chain employs TRBV12-3 or TRBV12-4 and TRBJ2-7; D not certain. CDR3 sequence reads: CAGSLYRDYEQYF. The CDR3 region has the DNA TGTGCCGGCAGTTTGTATCGTGACTACGAGCAGTACTTC.